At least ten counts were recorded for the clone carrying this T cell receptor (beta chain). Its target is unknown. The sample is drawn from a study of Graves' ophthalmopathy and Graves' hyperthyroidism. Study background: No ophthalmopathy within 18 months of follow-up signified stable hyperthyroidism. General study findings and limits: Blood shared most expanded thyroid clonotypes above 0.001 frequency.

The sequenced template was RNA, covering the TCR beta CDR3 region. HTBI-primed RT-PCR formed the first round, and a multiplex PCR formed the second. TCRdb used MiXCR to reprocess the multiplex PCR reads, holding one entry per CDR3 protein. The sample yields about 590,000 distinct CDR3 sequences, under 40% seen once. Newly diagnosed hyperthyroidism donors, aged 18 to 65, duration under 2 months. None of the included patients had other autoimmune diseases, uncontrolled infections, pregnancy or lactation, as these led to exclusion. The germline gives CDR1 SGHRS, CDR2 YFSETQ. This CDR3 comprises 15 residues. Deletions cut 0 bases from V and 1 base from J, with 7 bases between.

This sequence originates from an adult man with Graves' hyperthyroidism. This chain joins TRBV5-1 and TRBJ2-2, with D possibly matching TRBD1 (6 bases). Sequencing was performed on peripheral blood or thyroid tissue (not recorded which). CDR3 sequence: CASSLGTVNTGELFF. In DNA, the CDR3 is TGCGCCAGCAGCTTGGGGACAGTGAACACCGGGGAGCTGTTTTTT.